Described below is a single T cell receptor beta chain sequence and its context. Other nucleotide sequences from this sample produce the same CDR3. The record originates from a study of blood T cell repertoires in COVID-19. Study details: Material from acute and convalescent COVID-19 was sourced from the United States, Italy and Spain.

TCRdb's copy holds only in-frame clones and misses some; the assay was immunoSEQ multiplex PCR. The sample holds about 310,000 clones; almost 90% are singletons and the top ten take about 1%. Germline CDR1 and CDR2: KGHSH and LQKENI. This CDR3 region has 12 residues. V lost 2 bases, J lost 5 bases, and 6 bases lay in between. The clonotype originates from a woman aged 40 to 55 with COVID-19, enrolled during active disease. This chain joins TRBV18 and TRBJ2-5; D remains ambiguous. Sequenced: peripheral blood. For the CDR3, the DNA is TGTGCCAGCTCACCAGCCGGGGAGACCCAGTACTTC. It is translated as CASSPAGETQYF.